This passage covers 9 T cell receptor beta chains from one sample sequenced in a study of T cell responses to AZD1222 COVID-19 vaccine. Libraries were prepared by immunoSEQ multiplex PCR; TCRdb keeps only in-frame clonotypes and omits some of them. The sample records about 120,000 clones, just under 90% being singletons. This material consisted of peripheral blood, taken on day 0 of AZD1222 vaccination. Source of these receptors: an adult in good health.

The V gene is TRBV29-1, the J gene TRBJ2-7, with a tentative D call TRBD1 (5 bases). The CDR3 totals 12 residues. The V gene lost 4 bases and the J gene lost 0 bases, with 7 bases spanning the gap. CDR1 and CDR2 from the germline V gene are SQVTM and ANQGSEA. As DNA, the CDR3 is TGCAGCGTTGGACAGTTCTCCTACGAGCAGTACTTC. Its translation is CSVGQFSYEQYF.

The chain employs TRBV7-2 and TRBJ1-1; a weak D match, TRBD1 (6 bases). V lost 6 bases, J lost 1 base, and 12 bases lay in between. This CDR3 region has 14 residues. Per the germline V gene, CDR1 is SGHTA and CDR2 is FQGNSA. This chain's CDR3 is CASRRNRANTEAFF. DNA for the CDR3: TGTGCCAGCAGGAGAAACAGGGCGAACACTGAAGCTTTCTTT.

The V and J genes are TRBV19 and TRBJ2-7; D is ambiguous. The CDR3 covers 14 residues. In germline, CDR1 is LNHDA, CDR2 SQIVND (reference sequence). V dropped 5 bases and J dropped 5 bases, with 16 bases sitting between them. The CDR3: CASSPYVQSHEQYF. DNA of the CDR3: TGTGCCAGTAGTCCCTATGTACAGAGCCACGAGCAGTACTTC.

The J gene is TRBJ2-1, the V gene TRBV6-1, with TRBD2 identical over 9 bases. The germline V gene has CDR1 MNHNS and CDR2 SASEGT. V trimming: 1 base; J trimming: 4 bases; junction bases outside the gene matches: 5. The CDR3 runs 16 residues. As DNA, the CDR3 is TGTGCCAGCAGTGAAGATGCGGGGGGGCTTTACAATGAGCAGTTCTTC. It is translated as CASSEDAGGLYNEQFF.

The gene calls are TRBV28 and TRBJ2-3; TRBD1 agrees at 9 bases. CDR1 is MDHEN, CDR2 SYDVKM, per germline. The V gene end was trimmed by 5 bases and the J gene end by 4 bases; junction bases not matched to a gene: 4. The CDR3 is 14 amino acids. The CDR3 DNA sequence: TGTGCCAGCAGTCCCCGGGACAGGGCAGATACGCAGTATTTT. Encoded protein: CASSPRDRADTQYF.

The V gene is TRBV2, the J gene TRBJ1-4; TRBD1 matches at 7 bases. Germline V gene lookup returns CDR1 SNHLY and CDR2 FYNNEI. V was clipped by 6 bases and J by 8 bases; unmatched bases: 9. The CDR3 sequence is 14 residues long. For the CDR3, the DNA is TGTGCCAGCAGCCACAGGGGCGGAAGGGAAAAACTGTTTTTT. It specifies CASSHRGGREKLFF.

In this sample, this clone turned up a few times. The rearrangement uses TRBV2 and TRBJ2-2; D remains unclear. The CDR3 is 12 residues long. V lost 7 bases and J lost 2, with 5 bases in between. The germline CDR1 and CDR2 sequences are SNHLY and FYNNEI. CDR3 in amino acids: CASNINTGELFF. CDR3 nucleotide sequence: TGTGCCAGCAACATAAACACCGGGGAGCTGTTTTTT.

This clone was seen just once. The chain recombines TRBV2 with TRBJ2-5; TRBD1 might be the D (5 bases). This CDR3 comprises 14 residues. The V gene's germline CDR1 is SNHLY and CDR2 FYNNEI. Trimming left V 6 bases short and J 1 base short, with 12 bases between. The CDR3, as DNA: TGTGCCAGCAGACAGGCTGAAATCCAAGAGACCCAGTACTTC. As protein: CASRQAEIQETQYF.

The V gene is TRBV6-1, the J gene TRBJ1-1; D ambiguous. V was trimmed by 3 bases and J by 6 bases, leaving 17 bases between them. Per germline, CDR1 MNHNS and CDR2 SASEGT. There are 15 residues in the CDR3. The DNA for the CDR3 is TGTGCCAGCAGTGAGTCAGAGGTGCCGGCGCCTGAAGCTTTCTTT. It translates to CASSESEVPAPEAFF.